The rows below give T cell receptor beta chains drawn from one sample of a study of T cell responses to AZD1222 COVID-19 vaccine. The protocol was immunoSEQ multiplex PCR, while the TCRdb copy is restricted to in-frame clones and leaves out a portion. The sample carries 72,000 or so clones, 85% recorded once. This sample comprised peripheral blood, obtained on day 0 of AZD1222 vaccination. The receptors originated from an adult in good health. CDR3s include the opening cysteine and the closing phenylalanine or tryptophan. The D gene is left open where the match is weak. Only part of the rows carry a size: once, few, many, or a class if the clone is expanded.

TRBD1,-,TRBV23-1,TRBJ1-5,TGCGCCAGCAGCCCGACAGGGTCGAATCAGCCCCAGCATTTT,CASSPTGSNQPQHF
TRBD2,-,TRBV10-1,TRBJ2-3,TGCGCCAGCAGTGAGCCGGGGGTGCGGGGGGGCCGAGATACGCAGTATTTT,CASSEPGVRGGRDTQYF
TRBD1,-,TRBV6-5,TRBJ1-6,TGTGCCAGCGGACAGGGGTATTCACCCCTCCACTTT,CASGQGYSPLHF
TRBD2,-,TRBV7-2,TRBJ2-7,TGTGCCAGCAATGGGGCGGGAGGGCCAAACGAGCAGTACTTC,CASNGAGGPNEQYF
-,-,TRBV7-9,TRBJ2-1,TGTGCCAGCAGCTACTACACCCAGGGTGAGCAGTTCTTC,CASSYYTQGEQFF
-,-,TRBV3-1/TRBV3-2,TRBJ2-1,TGTGCCAGCAGACCCTTTAGCCTTACAGATGAGCAGTTCTTC,CASRPFSLTDEQFF
TRBD2,-,TRBV5-5,TRBJ2-1,TGTGCCAGCAGCTTCGACGGGGGGTCCTACAATGAGCAGTTCTTC,CASSFDGGSYNEQFF
TRBD1,once,TRBV6-5,TRBJ1-5,TGTGCCGGAGGATCCGGGACAGGGAACAATCAGCCCCAGCATTTT,CAGGSGTGNNQPQHF
-,-,TRBV27,TRBJ1-2,TGTGCCAGCAGTTTGACCGGGATGGGTGGCTACACCTTC,CASSLTGMGGYTF
-,-,TRBV3-1/TRBV3-2,TRBJ1-1,TGTGCCAGCACCCCCGGTTCGACGAACACTGAAGCTTTCTTT,CASTPGSTNTEAFF
TRBD1,-,TRBV10-1,TRBJ2-3,TGCGCCAGCAGCCGGGGACAGCCGCTAGATACGCAGTATTTT,CASSRGQPLDTQYF
-,once,TRBV5-1,TRBJ1-2,TGCGCCAGCAGCTCCTTAGGGAGAGCGGGCTACACCTTC,CASSSLGRAGYTF
TRBD2,-,TRBV27,TRBJ2-3,TGTGCCAGCAGTTTTACCGGGAGGGAGGGAAGGGCGCAGTATTTT,CASSFTGREGRAQYF
TRBD1,-,TRBV3-1/TRBV3-2,TRBJ1-5,TGTGCCAGCAGCCAAACAGGGGAGCAGCCCCAGCATTTT,CASSQTGEQPQHF
-,-,TRBV7-9,TRBJ1-4,TGTGCCAGCAGCTTAGAAGTGGCAGGTGGTGTAAAACTGTTTTTT,CASSLEVAGGVKLFF
TRBD1,-,TRBV7-9,TRBJ1-6,TGTGCCAGCAGCTTGACAGGGGGGGGCTCCTATAATTCACCCCTCCACTTT,CASSLTGGGSYNSPLHF
TRBD2,-,TRBV12-3/TRBV12-4,TRBJ2-7,TGTGCCACCTCGCTAGCGGGAGGGTACGAGCAGTACTTC,CATSLAGGYEQYF
TRBD2,-,TRBV6-4,TRBJ2-3,TGTGCCAGCAGTCGCGGGGCTAGCGGGAAGATCGGCACAGATACGCAGTATTTT,CASSRGASGKIGTDTQYF
-,-,TRBV19,TRBJ2-2,TGTGCCAGTAGTGAGAGGGTTGCCACCGGGGAGCTGTTTTTT,CASSERVATGELFF
-,-,TRBV4-1,TRBJ1-1,TGCGCCAGCAGCCATCAAATTCCGGGAGGTGGGACTGAAGCTTTCTTT,CASSHQIPGGGTEAFF
-,-,TRBV19,TRBJ1-1,TGTGCCAGTAGTATTACGCCAGGGACGGGGACTGAAGCTTTCTTT,CASSITPGTGTEAFF
-,-,TRBV7-8,TRBJ1-3,TGTGCCAGCAGCTTACTCGGGCTTCCAGGGGAGAGTAGTACGAACACCATATATTTT,CASSLLGLPGESSTNTIYF
-,-,TRBV5-1,TRBJ2-7,TGCGCCAGCAGCTTGGCAGGGAGCTCCTACGAGCAGTACTTC,CASSLAGSSYEQYF
-,-,TRBV6-5,TRBJ2-7,TGTGCCAGCAGCTCCGACAGCTACGAGCAGTACTTC,CASSSDSYEQYF
TRBD1,-,TRBV5-1,TRBJ1-2,TGCGCCAGCGGAACAGGGGGAGTAGATGGCTACACCTTC,CASGTGGVDGYTF
-,-,TRBV18,TRBJ2-2,TGTGCCAGCCAAAGCACCGGGGAGCTGTTTTTT,CASQSTGELFF
-,-,TRBV5-4,TRBJ1-4,TGTGCCAGCAGCGCCAAAGAAAATGAAAAACTGTTTTTT,CASSAKENEKLFF
TRBD1,-,TRBV7-3,TRBJ1-1,TGTGCCAGCAGCTCTGGACAGGGACTAGAAGCTTTCTTT,CASSSGQGLEAFF
-,-,TRBV27,TRBJ2-3,TGTGCCAGCAGTCTCGGGGCTACCAGCACAGATACGCAGTATTTT,CASSLGATSTDTQYF
-,-,TRBV29-1,TRBJ2-6,TGCAGCGTTGCAGGCGCTGGGGCCAACGTCCTGACTTTC,CSVAGAGANVLTF
-,-,TRBV27,TRBJ2-7,TGTGCCAGCAGTTTATTGATGGCAGGGAGGCCCTACGAGCAGTACTTC,CASSLLMAGRPYEQYF
-,few,TRBV19,TRBJ1-1,TGTGCCAGTAGAAAAGCGAACACTGAAGCTTTCTTT,CASRKANTEAFF
-,-,TRBV11-3,TRBJ2-7,TGTGCCAGCAGTTCAGCATACGAGCAGTACTTC,CASSSAYEQYF
-,-,TRBV11-2,TRBJ1-2,TGTGCCAGCAGCTTAAATGGGGGGACGACGTCCAACTATGGCTACACCTTC,CASSLNGGTTSNYGYTF
-,-,TRBV6-5,TRBJ1-6,TGTGCCGTACAGGGTTATTCACCCCTCCACTTT,CAVQGYSPLHF
TRBD1,-,TRBV27,TRBJ1-3,TGTGCCAGCAGCCACGGACAGGGGAACACCATATATTTT,CASSHGQGNTIYF
TRBD1,-,TRBV5-8,TRBJ2-7,TGTGCCAGCAGCTTGCTTGGGACAGGGGCTCAGAGAGAGCAGTACTTC,CASSLLGTGAQREQYF
-,few,TRBV30,TRBJ2-1,TGTGCCTGGAGATATCTTGGGGAGCAGTTCTTC,CAWRYLGEQFF
TRBD1,-,TRBV4-2,TRBJ1-2,TGTGCCAGCAGCCGGGGACAGGGTAATGGCTACACCTTC,CASSRGQGNGYTF
-,-,TRBV7-9,TRBJ1-1,TGTGCCAGCAGCTTAGTGTACACTGAAGCTTTCTTT,CASSLVYTEAFF
-,-,TRBV6-2/TRBV6-3,TRBJ2-1,TGTGCCAGCAGTTACTCTCCCTTGGAGCAGTTCTTC,CASSYSPLEQFF
TRBD1,-,TRBV3-1/TRBV3-2,TRBJ2-1,TGTGCCAGCAGCCCCGCAACCCCCCGGACAGGGTACAATGAGCAGTTCTTC,CASSPATPRTGYNEQFF
-,-,TRBV21-1,TRBJ1-5,TGTGCCAGCAGCCCTGCGAGGGATCAGCCCCAGCATTTT,CASSPARDQPQHF
TRBD1,-,TRBV7-2,TRBJ2-7,TGTGCCAGTGGGACAGGGGTTTCCTACGAGCAGTACTTC,CASGTGVSYEQYF
-,-,TRBV30,TRBJ1-1,TGTGCCTGGCAGGGGTACACTGAAGCTTTCTTT,CAWQGYTEAFF
-,-,TRBV7-2,TRBJ2-1,TGTGCCAGCAGTAGAAGACAAGTTGCCAATGAGCAGTTCTTC,CASSRRQVANEQFF
-,-,TRBV5-1,TRBJ2-3,TGCGCCAGCAGCTTGGTTGGACTGCCCGTGGTGGATACGCAGTATTTT,CASSLVGLPVVDTQYF
-,-,TRBV29-1,TRBJ2-5,TGCAGCGTTGAAGGGTCGTTGGAGACCCAGTACTTC,CSVEGSLETQYF